Each of the 13 T cell receptor beta chains below was sequenced from the same sample in a study of CD8 T cells in ankylosing spondylitis (dated by TCRdb to between 2016 and 2019). The receptor library was made with 5' RACE. The sequencing machine was an Illumina HiSeq 2500. TCRdb passed the public sequencing reads through fastp at Q25 and MiXCR, retaining productive beta sequences. Every CDR3 protein is listed once, alongside the most common genes and DNA of its rows. The sample contains under 170,000 distinct CDR3 sequences, around 43% of them found a single time. The ten largest clones take up roughly 15% of the sample. The sequencing sample was made of synovial fluid, either unsorted or a sorted T cell fraction (not recorded which). The origin of the receptors is a male donor with ankylosing spondylitis.

This clonotype showed up just a few times. V and J are TRBV9 and TRBJ1-1, with D tentatively TRBD1 (5 bases). The length of the CDR3 is 14 residues. V was pared by 4 bases and J by 0 bases, with 10 bases between. Germline V gene lookup returns CDR1 SGDLS and CDR2 YYNGEE. CDR3 DNA sequence: TGTGCCAGCAGCCTAGGGGTCATGAACACTGAAGCTTTCTTT. Protein: CASSLGVMNTEAFF.

This clonotype appeared a few times. The chain employs TRBV5-1 and TRBJ1-4; tentatively, D is TRBD1 (6 bases). This CDR3 spans 14 amino acids. Germline V gene lookup returns CDR1 SGHRS and CDR2 YFSETQ. The V end lost 4 bases, the J end lost 8 bases, and 15 bases lay between the germline ends. CDR3 in amino acids: CASSRGARGEKLFF. The CDR3 coding sequence is TGCGCCAGCAGCCGGGGGGCTAGGGGCGAAAAACTGTTTTTT.

The CDR3 spells CASINGLAAFYTGELFF. As DNA, the CDR3 is TGTGCCAGCATCAATGGACTAGCGGCCTTCTACACCGGGGAGCTGTTTTTT. The J gene is TRBJ2-2, the V gene TRBV28, with 10 nucleotides matching TRBD2. Germline V gene sequence: CDR1 MDHEN, CDR2 SYDVKM. Trimming at V came to 7 bases and at J to 3 bases, leaving 11 bases not matched to a gene. This CDR3 has 17 residues.

The chain combines TRBV4-3 with TRBJ1-4; 7 bases are a match to TRBD1. With 0 bases clipped from V and 0 bases from J, the junction kept 1 base outside the gene matches. The CDR3 has 16 amino acids. CDR1 and CDR2 from the germline V gene are LGHNA and YSLEER. The DNA for the CDR3 is TGCGCCAGCAGCCAAGATACAGGGGCAACTAATGAAAAACTGTTTTTT. It encodes CASSQDTGATNEKLFF.

V usage is TRBV12-3 or TRBV12-4 and J usage is TRBJ1-2; a weak D match, TRBD1 (5 bases). The germline V and J ends were trimmed by 3 bases and 3 bases, with 17 bases remaining between them. The CDR3 spans 16 residues. The chain's CDR3 is CASSFGGAGSYYGYTF. CDR3 DNA sequence: TGTGCCAGCAGTTTTGGGGGTGCAGGCTCATACTATGGCTACACCTTC.

This clonotype was counted only a few times. Because the CDR3's place on the DNA is in doubt, the DNA is left out and the CDR3 is given as listed by TCRdb. The CDR3: CASRAVGPGLSYGYTF. The chain carries TRBV12-3 or TRBV12-4 and TRBJ1-2. The length of the CDR3 is 16 amino acids, counting both ends.

The chain recombines TRBV3-1 with TRBJ1-6; 7 bases agree with TRBD1. The trim removed 0 bases at V and 13 bases at J, leaving 12 bases unmatched. CDR3 length: 16 residues. CDR1 is LGHDT and CDR2 is YNNKEL in the germline V gene (reference sequence). This CDR3 is CASSQEWGQRRMPLHF. As DNA, the CDR3 is TGTGCCAGCAGCCAAGAGTGGGGACAGAGAAGAATGCCCCTCCACTTT.

The chain is built from TRBV19 and TRBJ2-1; TRBD2 matches 14 bases. From germline, CDR1 is LNHDA and CDR2 SQIVND (reference sequence). The CDR3 has 15 residues. Losses at the gene ends were 7 bases for V and 15 bases for J; bases not matched to a gene: 14. The CDR3 sequence: CASTPGLAGGPRRFF. In DNA form, the CDR3 reads TGTGCCAGTACCCCTGGACTAGCGGGAGGTCCAAGAAGGTTCTTC.

This chain joins TRBV4-3 and TRBJ2-7; 7 bases map to TRBD2. CDR1 and CDR2 from the germline V gene are LGHNA and YSLEER. This CDR3 has 16 amino acids. Trimming cost V 0 bases and J 0 bases; bases outside gene matches: 5. This CDR3 reads CASSQDWASGSYEQYF. CDR3 DNA: TGCGCCAGCAGCCAAGATTGGGCTAGCGGCTCCTACGAGCAGTACTTC.

This clonotype occurred once. The chain uses TRBV12-5 and TRBJ1-1, with 9 positions matching TRBD1. CDR1 is LGHNT, CDR2 FRNRAP, per germline. The CDR3 contains 15 residues. V was pared by 7 bases and J by 8 bases, with 14 bases of the junction left unmatched. The CDR3 loop reads CASALLQGAFLEAFF. CDR3 DNA: TGTGCTAGTGCCCTTTTACAGGGGGCTTTTTTAGAAGCTTTCTTT.

The chain links TRBV29-1 to TRBJ2-5; D call uncertain. V was shortened by 6 bases and J by 0 bases, with 8 bases between the two germline ends. This CDR3 spans 12 amino acids. Germline V gene lookup returns CDR1 SQVTM and CDR2 ANQGSEA. CDR3 coding DNA: TGCAGCGTCGTTAAGTACCAAGAGACCCAGTACTTC. Encoded protein: CSVVKYQETQYF.

This clonotype was seen ten or more times. The chain carries TRBV12-3 or TRBV12-4 and TRBJ1-1; tentatively, D is TRBD1 (5 bases). V was clipped by 3 bases and J by 4 bases, with 15 bases between them. The CDR3 loop spans 15 amino acids. DNA of the CDR3: TGTGCCAGCAGTTTGGCAGGGAGCGTTGGCACTGAAGCTTTCTTT. It codes for CASSLAGSVGTEAFF.

There are many counts of this clonotype. The rearrangement links TRBV10-3 to TRBJ2-3; TRBD2 matches 11 bases. Per germline, CDR1 ENHRY and CDR2 SYGVKD. The CDR3 sequence is 14 residues long. The trim removed 9 bases at V and 4 bases at J, leaving 6 bases unmatched. CDR3 nucleotides: TGTGCCATATATAGCGGGAGGGCTGCAGATACGCAGTATTTT. It specifies CAIYSGRAADTQYF.